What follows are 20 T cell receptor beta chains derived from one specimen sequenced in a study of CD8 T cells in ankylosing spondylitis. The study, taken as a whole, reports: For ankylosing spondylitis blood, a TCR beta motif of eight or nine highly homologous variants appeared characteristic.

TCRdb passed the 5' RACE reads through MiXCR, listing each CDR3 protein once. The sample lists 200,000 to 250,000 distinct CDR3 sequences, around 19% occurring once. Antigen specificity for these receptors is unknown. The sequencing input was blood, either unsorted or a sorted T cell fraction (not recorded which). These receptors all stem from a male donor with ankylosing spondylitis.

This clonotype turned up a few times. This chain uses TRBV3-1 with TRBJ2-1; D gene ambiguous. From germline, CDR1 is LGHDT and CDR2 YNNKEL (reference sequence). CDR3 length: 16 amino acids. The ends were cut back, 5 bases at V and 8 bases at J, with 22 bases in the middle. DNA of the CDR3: TGTGCCAGCAGCTCCCCGCTCCCTTATTCAATCGATGAGCAGTTCTTC. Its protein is CASSSPLPYSIDEQFF.

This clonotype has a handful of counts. The DNA for the CDR3 is TGCAGCGTTTCCCCAAGGACAGGCCAGAACACTGAAGCTTTCTTT. This codes for CSVSPRTGQNTEAFF. The chain is built from TRBV29-1 and TRBJ1-1; 7 bases match TRBD1. The CDR3 length is 15 residues. CDR1 SQVTM and CDR2 ANQGSEA come from the germline V gene. The junction had 10 bases not matched to a gene; V was cut back by 5 bases and J by 1 base.

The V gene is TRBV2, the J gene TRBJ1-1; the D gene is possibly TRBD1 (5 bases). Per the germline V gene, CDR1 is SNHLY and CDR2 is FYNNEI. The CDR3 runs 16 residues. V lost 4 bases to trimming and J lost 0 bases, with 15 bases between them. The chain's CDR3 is CASSVIAGEMNTEAFF. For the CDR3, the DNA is TGTGCCAGCAGTGTCATCGCGGGGGAAATGAACACTGAAGCTTTCTTT. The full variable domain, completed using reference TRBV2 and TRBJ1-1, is EPEVTQTPSHQVTQMGQEVILRCVPISNHLYFYWYRQILGQKVEFLVSFYNNEISEKSEIFDDQFSVERPDGSNFTLKIRSTKLEDSAMYFCASSVIAGEMNTEAFFGQGTRLTVV.

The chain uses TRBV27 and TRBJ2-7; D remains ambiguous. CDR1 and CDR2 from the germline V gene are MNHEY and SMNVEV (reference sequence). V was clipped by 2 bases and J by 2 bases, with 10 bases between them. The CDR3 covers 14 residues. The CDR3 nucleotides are TGTGCCAGCAGTTTAAAGGGTTTTACCTACGAGCAGTACTTC. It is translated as CASSLKGFTYEQYF.

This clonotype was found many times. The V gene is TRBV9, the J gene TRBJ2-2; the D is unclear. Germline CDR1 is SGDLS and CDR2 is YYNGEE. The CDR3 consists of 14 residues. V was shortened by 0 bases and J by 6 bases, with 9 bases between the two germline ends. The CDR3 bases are TGTGCCAGCAGCGTAGAACCGACCCCCGGGGAGCTGTTTTTT. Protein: CASSVEPTPGELFF.

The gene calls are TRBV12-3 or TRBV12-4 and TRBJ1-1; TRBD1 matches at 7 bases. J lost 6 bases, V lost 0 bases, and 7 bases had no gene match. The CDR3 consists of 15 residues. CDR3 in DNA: TGTGCCAGCAGTTTAGCCGGGACAGCATTGTCTGAAGCTTTCTTT. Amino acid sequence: CASSLAGTALSEAFF.

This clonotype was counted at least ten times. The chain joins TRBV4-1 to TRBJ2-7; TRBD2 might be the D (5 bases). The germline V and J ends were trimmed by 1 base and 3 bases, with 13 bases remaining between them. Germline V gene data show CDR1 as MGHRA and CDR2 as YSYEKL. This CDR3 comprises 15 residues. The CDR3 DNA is TGCGCCAGCAGCCAAGTACCCCGGGGTAGCTACGAGCAGTACTTC. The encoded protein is CASSQVPRGSYEQYF.

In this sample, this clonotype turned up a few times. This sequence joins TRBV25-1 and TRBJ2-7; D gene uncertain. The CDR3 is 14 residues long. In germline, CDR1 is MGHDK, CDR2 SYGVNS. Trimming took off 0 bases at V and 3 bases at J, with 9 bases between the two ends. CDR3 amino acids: CASSEYKNSYEQYF. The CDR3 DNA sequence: TGTGCCAGCAGTGAATATAAAAACAGCTACGAGCAGTACTTC.

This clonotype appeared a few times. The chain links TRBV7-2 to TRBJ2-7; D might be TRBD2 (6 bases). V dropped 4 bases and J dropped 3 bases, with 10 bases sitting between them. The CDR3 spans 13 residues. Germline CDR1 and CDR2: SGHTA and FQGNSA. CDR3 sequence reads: CASSSAGGYEQYF. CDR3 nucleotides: TGTGCCAGCAGCTCGGCCGGGGGCTACGAGCAGTACTTC.

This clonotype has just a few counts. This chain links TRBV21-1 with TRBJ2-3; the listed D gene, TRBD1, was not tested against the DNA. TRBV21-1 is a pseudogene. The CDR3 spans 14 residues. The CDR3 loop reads CASSRGGPTDTQYF. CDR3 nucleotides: TGTGCCAGCAGCAGGGGGGGCCCCACAGATACGCAGTATTTT.

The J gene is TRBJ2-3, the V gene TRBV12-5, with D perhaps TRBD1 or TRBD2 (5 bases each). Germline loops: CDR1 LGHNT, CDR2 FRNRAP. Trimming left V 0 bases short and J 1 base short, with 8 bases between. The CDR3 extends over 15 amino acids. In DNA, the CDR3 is TGTGCTAGTGGTTTGGTACTGGGGGGCACAGATACGCAGTATTTT. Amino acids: CASGLVLGGTDTQYF.

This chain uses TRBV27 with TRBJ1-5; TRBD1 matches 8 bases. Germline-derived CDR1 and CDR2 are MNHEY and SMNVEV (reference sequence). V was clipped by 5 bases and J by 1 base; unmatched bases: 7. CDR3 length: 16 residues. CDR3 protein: CASSPYHRGSNQPQHF. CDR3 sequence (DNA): TGTGCCAGCAGTCCCTATCACAGGGGGAGCAATCAGCCCCAGCATTTT.

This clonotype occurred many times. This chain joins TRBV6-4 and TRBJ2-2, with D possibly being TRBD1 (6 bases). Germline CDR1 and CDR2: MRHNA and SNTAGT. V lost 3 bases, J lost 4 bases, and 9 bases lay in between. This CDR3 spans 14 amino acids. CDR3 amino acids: CASSEGGSTGELFF. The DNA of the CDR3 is TGTGCCAGCAGTGAAGGGGGTAGCACCGGGGAGCTGTTTTTT.

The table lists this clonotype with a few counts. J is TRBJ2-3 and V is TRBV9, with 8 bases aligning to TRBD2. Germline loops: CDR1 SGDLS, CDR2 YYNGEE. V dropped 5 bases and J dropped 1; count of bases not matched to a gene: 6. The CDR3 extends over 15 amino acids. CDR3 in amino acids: CASSARGGGTDTQYF. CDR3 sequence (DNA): TGTGCCAGCAGTGCCCGGGGGGGAGGCACAGATACGCAGTATTTT.

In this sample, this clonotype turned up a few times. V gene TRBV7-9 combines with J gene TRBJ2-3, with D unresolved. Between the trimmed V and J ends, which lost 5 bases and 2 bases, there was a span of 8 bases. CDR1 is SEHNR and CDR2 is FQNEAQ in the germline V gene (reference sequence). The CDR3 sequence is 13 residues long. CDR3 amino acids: CASSRDHTDTQYF. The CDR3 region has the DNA TGTGCCAGCAGCCGCGACCACACAGATACGCAGTATTTT.

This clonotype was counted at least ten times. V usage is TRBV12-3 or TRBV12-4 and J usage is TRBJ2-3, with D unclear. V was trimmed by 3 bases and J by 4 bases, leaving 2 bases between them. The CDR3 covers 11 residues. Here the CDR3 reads CASSFADTQYF. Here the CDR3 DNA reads TGTGCCAGCAGTTTTGCAGATACGCAGTATTTT.

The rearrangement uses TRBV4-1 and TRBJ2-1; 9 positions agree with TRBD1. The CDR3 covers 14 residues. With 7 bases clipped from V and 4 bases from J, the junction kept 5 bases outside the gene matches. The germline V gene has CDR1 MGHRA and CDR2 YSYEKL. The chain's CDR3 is CASTSGQGYNEQFF. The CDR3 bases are TGCGCCAGCACTTCGGGACAGGGATACAATGAGCAGTTCTTC.

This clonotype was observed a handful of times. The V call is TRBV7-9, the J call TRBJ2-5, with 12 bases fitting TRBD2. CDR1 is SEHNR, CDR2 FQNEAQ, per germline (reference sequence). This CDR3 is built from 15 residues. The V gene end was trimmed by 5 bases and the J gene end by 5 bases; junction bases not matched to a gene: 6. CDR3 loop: CASSPHTSGRETQYF. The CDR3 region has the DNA TGTGCCAGCAGCCCCCATACTAGCGGGAGGGAGACCCAGTACTTC.

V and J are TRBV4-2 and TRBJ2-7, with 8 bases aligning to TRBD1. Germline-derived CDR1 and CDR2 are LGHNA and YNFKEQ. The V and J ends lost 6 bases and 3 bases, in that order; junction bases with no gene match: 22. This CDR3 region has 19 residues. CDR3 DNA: TGTGCCAGCAGTCTACTTGGTTCTGGGGGCGGGACAGGCAACTACGAGCAGTACTTC. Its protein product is CASSLLGSGGGTGNYEQYF.

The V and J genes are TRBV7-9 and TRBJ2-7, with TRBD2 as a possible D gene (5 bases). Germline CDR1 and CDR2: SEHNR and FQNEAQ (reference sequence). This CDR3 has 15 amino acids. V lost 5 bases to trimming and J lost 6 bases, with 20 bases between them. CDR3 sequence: CASSPPRQLGAEQYF. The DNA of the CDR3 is TGTGCCAGCAGCCCTCCCCGGCAACTAGGCGCCGAGCAGTACTTC.